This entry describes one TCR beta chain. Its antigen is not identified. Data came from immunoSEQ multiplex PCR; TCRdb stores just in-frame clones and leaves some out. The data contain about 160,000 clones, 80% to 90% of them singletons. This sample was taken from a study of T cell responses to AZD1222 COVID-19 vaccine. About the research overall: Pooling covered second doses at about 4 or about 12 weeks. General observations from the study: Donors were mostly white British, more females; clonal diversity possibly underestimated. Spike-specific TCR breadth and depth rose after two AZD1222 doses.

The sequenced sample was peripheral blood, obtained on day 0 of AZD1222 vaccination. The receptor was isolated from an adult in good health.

In DNA form, the CDR3 reads TGTGCCAGCAGTGGGGGCGTCCTCGGGGATTCACCCCTCCACTTT. It yields the protein CASSGGVLGDSPLHF. The J gene is TRBJ1-6, the V gene TRBV2; a weak D match, TRBD1 (5 bases). The germline V gene encodes CDR1 SNHLY and CDR2 FYNNEI. The CDR3 extends over 15 amino acids. V was shortened by 4 bases and J by 8 bases, with 15 bases between the two germline ends. Full variable domain (rest looked up from reference TRBV2 and TRBJ1-6): EPEVTQTPSHQVTQMGQEVILRCVPISNHLYFYWYRQILGQKVEFLVSFYNNEISEKSEIFDDQFSVERPDGSNFTLKIRSTKLEDSAMYFCASSGGVLGDSPLHFGNGTRLTVT.